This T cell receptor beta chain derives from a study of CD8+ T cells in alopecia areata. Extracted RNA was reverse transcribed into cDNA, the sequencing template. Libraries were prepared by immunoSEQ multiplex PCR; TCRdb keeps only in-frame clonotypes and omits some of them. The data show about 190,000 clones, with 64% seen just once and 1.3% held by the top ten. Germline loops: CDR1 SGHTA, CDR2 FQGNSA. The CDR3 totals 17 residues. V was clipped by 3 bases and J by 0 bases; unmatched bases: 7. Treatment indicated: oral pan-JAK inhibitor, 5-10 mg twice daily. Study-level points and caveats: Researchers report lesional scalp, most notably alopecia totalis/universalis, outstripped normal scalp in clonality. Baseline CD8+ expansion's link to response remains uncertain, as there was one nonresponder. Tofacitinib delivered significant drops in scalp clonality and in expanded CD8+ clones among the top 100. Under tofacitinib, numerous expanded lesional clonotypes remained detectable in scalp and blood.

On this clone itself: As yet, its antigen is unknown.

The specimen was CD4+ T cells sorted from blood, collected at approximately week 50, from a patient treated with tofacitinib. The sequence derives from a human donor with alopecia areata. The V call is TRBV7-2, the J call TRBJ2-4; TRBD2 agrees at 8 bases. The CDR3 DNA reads TGTGCCAGCAGCTTCACGGGGGGGCAAGGAGCCAAAAACATTCAGTACTTC. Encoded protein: CASSFTGGQGAKNIQYF.